The 10 T cell receptor beta chains below all came from one sample that was sequenced in a study of T cell changes during pregnancy in multiple sclerosis. Repertoires were generated with immunoSEQ multiplex PCR, while TCRdb's copy carries only in-frame clones and drops some. The sample carries roughly 35,000 clones, 85% to 95% recorded once. This specimen consisted of CD4+ T cells from peripheral blood mononuclear cells, obtained in the third trimester of pregnancy. The source is a female donor in good health, enrolled as a control in a pregnancy study.

This sequence joins TRBV12-1 and TRBJ2-4; TRBD1, the D gene given by the table, was not confirmed from the DNA. TRBV12-1 has pseudogene status. This CDR3 spans 16 amino acids. The CDR3 bases are TGTGCCAGCAGCTTCACAAAATCCGTAGCCAAAAACATTCAGTACTTC. Encoded protein: CASSFTKSVAKNIQYF.

CDR3 protein: CAWSGTGYTGELFF. CDR3 nucleotide sequence: TGTGCCTGGAGCGGGACAGGGTACACCGGGGAGCTGTTTTTT. The chain couples TRBV30 to TRBJ2-2; 9 bases match TRBD1. The length of the CDR3 is 14 residues. Germline V CDR1 and CDR2: GTSNPN, SVGIG (reference sequence). The trim removed 3 bases at V and 3 bases at J, leaving 2 bases unmatched.

The CDR3 DNA reads TGCGCCAGCAGCCCCGCAGGACAGGGCGAACAGTATTTT. Its protein is CASSPAGQGEQYF. The chain combines TRBV4-3 with TRBJ2-3; 8 bases align to TRBD1. Germline V gives CDR1 LGHNA, CDR2 YSLEER. V lost 4 bases to trimming and J lost 12 bases; unmatched junction nucleotides: 9. The CDR3 spans 13 residues.

The J gene is TRBJ2-5, the V gene TRBV11-2, with 7 bases lining up with TRBD2. V lost 5 bases to trimming and J lost 5 bases; unmatched junction nucleotides: 5. Germline V gives CDR1 SGHAT, CDR2 FQNNGV. The CDR3 is made up of 13 amino acids. CDR3 nucleotide sequence: TGTGCCAGCAGCGGGGGGGGGTCGGAGACCCAGTACTTC. The encoded protein is CASSGGGSETQYF.

This clone was seen once. The CDR3 DNA follows: TGTGCCAGCAGCCCGGCGGGACAGGGGATGACCGGGGAGCTGTTTTTT. Translation: CASSPAGQGMTGELFF. This rearrangement joins TRBV4-2 to TRBJ2-2, with TRBD1 identical over 10 bases. Trimming cost V 4 bases and J 5 bases; bases outside gene matches: 7. The CDR3 totals 16 residues. CDR1 is LGHNA and CDR2 is YNFKEQ in the germline V gene.

The genes are TRBV5-1 and TRBJ2-1; 11 bases are a match to TRBD1. Trimming at V came to 1 base and at J to 6 bases, leaving 3 bases not matched to a gene. The germline gives CDR1 SGHRS, CDR2 YFSETQ. CDR3 length: 15 residues. CDR3 protein: CASSLPGTGGNEQFF. The CDR3 nucleotides read TGCGCCAGCAGCTTGCCCGGGACAGGGGGCAATGAGCAGTTCTTC.

The gene calls are TRBV5-1 and TRBJ1-1; no reliable D call. The CDR3 has 13 residues. Trimming took off 2 bases at V and 3 bases at J, with 8 bases between the two ends. In germline, CDR1 is SGHRS, CDR2 YFSETQ. The CDR3 DNA is TGCGCCAGCAGCTTCGGCGGAGACACTGAAGCTTTCTTT. Protein: CASSFGGDTEAFF.

The chain is built from TRBV5-6 and TRBJ1-4; 7 bases agree with TRBD1. The CDR3 covers 17 residues. V shed 2 bases and J 4 bases; nucleotides not matched to a gene: 11. Germline assignment: CDR1 SGHDT and CDR2 YYEEEE. Here the CDR3 reads CASSLRGFDRVNEKLFF. DNA of the CDR3: TGTGCCAGCAGCTTACGCGGATTTGACAGGGTTAATGAAAAACTGTTTTTT. The full variable domain, completed using reference TRBV5-6 and TRBJ1-4, is DAGVTQSPTHLIKTRGQQVTLRCSPKSGHDTVSWYQQALGQGPQFIFQYYEEEERQRGNFPDRFSGHQFPNYSSELNVNALLLGDSALYLCASSLRGFDRVNEKLFFGSGTQLSVL.

The V and J genes are TRBV14 and TRBJ2-2; TRBD2 agrees at 8 bases. Germline assignment: CDR1 SGHDN and CDR2 FVKESK. The CDR3 is made up of 15 amino acids. Trimming took 4 bases from V and 4 from J; bases not matched to a gene: 5. CDR3 nucleotide sequence: TGTGCCAGCAGCCGTCGGGGGGGAGGCACCGGGGAGCTGTTTTTT. Translated, it gives CASSRRGGGTGELFF.

The V gene is TRBV6-1, the J gene TRBJ2-1; TRBD1 aligns across 8 bases. Looked up from germline, CDR1 is MNHNS and CDR2 is SASEGT. This CDR3 comprises 15 residues. The trim removed 6 bases at V and 8 bases at J, leaving 12 bases unmatched. The CDR3 loop is CASSQQGEISDEQFF. The CDR3 DNA sequence: TGTGCCAGCAGCCAACAGGGGGAAATAAGCGATGAGCAGTTCTTC.